This record concerns one TCR beta chain sequence. This sample was taken from a study of shared clonotypes between healthy human individuals. Whole-study context: Researchers drew samples from two women and three men aged 18 to 49.

From CD4+ cells came CD45RA+ naive and CD45RA-negative memory subsets. Profiling relied on immunoSEQ multiplex PCR, and the TCRdb table lists in-frame clones only, not all of them. The sample yields approximately 1,500,000 clones, 98% seen once. Germline-derived CDR1 and CDR2 are SGHRS and YFSETQ. V shed 4 bases, J shed 4 bases, and the junction held 10 bases outside the gene matches. The CDR3 is 15 amino acids. This rearrangement joins TRBV5-1 to TRBJ2-5; 7 nucleotides match TRBD1. The sequence derives from a man aged 25 to 40 in good health. The sample consisted of naive CD4+ T cells sorted from blood. Described subset: CD45RA+ positively selected. The CDR3 loop reads CASSPRQGTRETQYF. DNA of the CDR3: TGCGCCAGCAGCCCAAGACAGGGTACGCGAGAGACCCAGTACTTC.